These T cell receptor beta chains were read from a single sample in a study of T cells in Graves' hyperthyroidism and ophthalmopathy. MiXCR was run by TCRdb on the multiplex PCR reads, yielding one entry per CDR3 protein. Counted here are around 700,000 distinct CDR3 sequences, around 19% occurring once; the ten biggest clones make up around 17%. Sample: blood. Every receptor here comes from a woman between 50 and 59 years old with Graves' hyperthyroidism that later progressed to Graves' ophthalmopathy. CDR3s include the opening cysteine and the closing phenylalanine or tryptophan. A D gene is named only where the DNA matches it firmly. Only part of the rows carry a size: once, few, many, or a class if the clone is expanded.

v_call	clone_size	j_call	d_call	cdr3_aa	cdr3_nt
TRBV19	once	TRBJ2-4	.	CASSSQGSGKNIQYF	TGTGCCAGTAGCTCACAGGGTTCTGGCAAAAACATTCAGTACTTC
TRBV27	many	TRBJ1-1	.	CASSGVGSKAFF	TGTGCCAGCAGCGGGGTGGGTAGTAAAGCTTTCTTT
TRBV27	.	TRBJ2-3	.	CASRPPLVWGTDTQYF	TGTGCCAGCAGGCCTCCATTGGTTTGGGGCACAGATACGCAGTATTTT
TRBV10-1	few	TRBJ2-1	TRBD1	CASSDTGGYEQFF	TGCGCCAGCAGTGATACAGGGGGCTATGAGCAGTTCTTC
TRBV9	many	TRBJ2-5	TRBD2	CASSAFEGRDDQETQYF	TGTGCCAGCAGTGCTTTTGAGGGGAGGGACGATCAAGAGACCCAGTACTTC
TRBV6-5	.	TRBJ1-1	TRBD1	CASSYYRGFPEAFF	TGTGCCAGCAGTTATTACAGGGGATTCCCTGAAGCTTTCTTT
TRBV2	.	TRBJ1-5	.	CASRPVGQPQHF	TGTGCCAGCAGGCCTGTCGGTCAGCCCCAGCATTTT
TRBV7-9	.	TRBJ2-1	.	CASSLGFGQRTYNEQFF	TGTGCCAGCAGCTTAGGGTTCGGACAGCGAACCTACAATGAGCAGTTCTTC
TRBV5-1	.	TRBJ2-7	TRBD1	CASSLTGGLTYEQYF	TGCGCCAGCAGCTTGACAGGGGGCCTTACCTACGAGCAGTACTTC
TRBV6-5	.	TRBJ2-3	.	CASRTGRAPSLSGTDTQYF	TGTGCCAGCAGAACCGGAAGGGCTCCTTCACTCTCTGGCACAGATACGCAGTATTTT
TRBV30	many	TRBJ2-1	TRBD2	CAWSNAGDEQFF	TGTGCCTGGAGTAACGCGGGGGATGAGCAGTTCTTC
TRBV20-1	.	TRBJ2-1	.	CSGVPGGPNYNEQFF	TGCAGTGGGGTCCCCGGGGGGCCTAACTACAATGAGCAGTTCTTC
TRBV28	many	TRBJ1-6	.	CASSTGTNSPLHF	TGTGCCAGCAGTACAGGGACCAACTCACCCCTCCACTTT
TRBV20-1	many	TRBJ1-1	TRBD1	CSAQTGTGHTEAFF	TGCAGTGCTCAGACCGGGACAGGGCACACTGAAGCTTTCTTT
TRBV19	.	TRBJ1-5	.	CASRRRVEQPQHF	TGTGCCAGTAGAAGGAGGGTGGAACAGCCCCAGCATTTT
TRBV6-1	few	TRBJ1-3	.	CASGDSTSGNTIYF	TGTGCCAGCGGTGACAGTACATCTGGAAACACCATATATTTT
TRBV30	few	TRBJ1-2	.	CAWNPGTANGYTF	TGTGCCTGGAATCCCGGGACCGCCAACGGCTACACCTTC
TRBV3-1	.	TRBJ2-5	TRBD2	CASGQDYSSGGPLGETQYF	TGTGCCAGCGGCCAAGATTATAGTAGCGGGGGGCCTTTAGGAGAGACCCAGTACTTC
TRBV3-1	many	TRBJ1-1	.	CASSQGTAEAFF	TGTGCCAGCAGCCAAGGGACCGCCGAAGCTTTCTTT
TRBV7-8	many	TRBJ1-3	TRBD1	CASSPRTGGNTIYF	TGTGCCAGCAGCCCCAGGACAGGGGGGAACACCATATATTTT
TRBV29-1	few	TRBJ1-2	.	CSVETFDPTSQYTF	TGCAGCGTTGAAACTTTCGACCCGACCTCTCAGTACACCTTC
TRBV12-3/TRBV12-4	many	TRBJ1-3	TRBD1	CASSGTDSGNTIYF	TGTGCCAGCAGCGGGACAGACTCTGGAAACACCATATATTTT
TRBV4-1	.	TRBJ2-7	.	CASSVLRDGIHEQYF	TGCGCCAGCAGCGTACTTCGGGACGGTATCCACGAGCAGTACTTC
TRBV20-1	few	TRBJ2-7	.	CSARRPRGWEQYF	TGCAGTGCTAGGCGTCCTAGAGGATGGGAGCAGTACTTC
TRBV5-1	many	TRBJ1-5	.	CASSSQPGGSNQPQHF	TGCGCCAGCAGCTCTCAACCGGGAGGGAGCAATCAGCCCCAGCATTTT
TRBV19	few	TRBJ2-1	TRBD1	CASSEPGQGSYNEQFF	TGTGCCAGTAGTGAGCCGGGACAGGGGTCCTACAATGAGCAGTTCTTC
TRBV11-1	.	TRBJ1-4	TRBD1	CASREGGQGDPTNEKLFF	TGTGCCAGCAGAGAGGGGGGACAGGGAGACCCAACTAATGAAAAACTGTTTTTT
TRBV6-1	.	TRBJ2-7	.	CASSPGPLDDEQYF	TGTGCCAGCAGTCCAGGCCCTCTGGACGACGAGCAGTACTTC
TRBV14	.	TRBJ1-6	TRBD1	CASSTQRTGDSPLHF	TGTGCCAGCAGCACTCAGCGGACAGGGGATTCACCCCTCCACTTT
TRBV12-3/TRBV12-4	few	TRBJ2-2	TRBD2	CASSLTSGAGNTGELFF	TGTGCCAGCAGCCTGACTAGCGGGGCTGGGAACACCGGGGAGCTGTTTTTT
TRBV12-3/TRBV12-4	.	TRBJ1-5	TRBD1	CASSGRDRANQPQHF	TGTGCCAGCAGTGGCCGGGACAGGGCTAATCAGCCCCAGCATTTT
TRBV13	many	TRBJ1-1	.	CATGPIRANTEAFF	TGTGCCACCGGACCCATTCGCGCGAACACTGAAGCTTTCTTT
TRBV5-8	few	TRBJ1-1	.	CASSQGSGIRAFF	TGTGCCAGCAGCCAGGGGAGTGGGATCCGAGCTTTCTTT
TRBV5-1	.	TRBJ1-1	.	CASSPVREVLGAEAFF	TGCGCCAGCAGCCCGGTAAGGGAGGTCCTAGGCGCTGAAGCTTTCTTT
TRBV11-2	many	TRBJ1-5	.	CASSLDRGYNQPQHF	TGTGCCAGCAGCTTAGATCGGGGGTACAATCAGCCCCAGCATTTT
TRBV6-5	.	TRBJ2-1	TRBD2	CASSYSGGIRYNEQFF	TGTGCCAGCAGTTACTCCGGGGGGATCCGTTACAATGAGCAGTTCTTC
TRBV7-2	few	TRBJ2-4	.	CASSLARGLAKNIQYF	TGTGCCAGCAGCTTAGCGCGGGGACTAGCCAAAAACATTCAGTACTTC
TRBV7-2	many	TRBJ1-2	.	CASSLGLVGYTF	TGTGCCAGCAGCTTAGGTTTGGTTGGCTACACCTTC
TRBV2	many	TRBJ1-1	TRBD1	CASSFPKGQLRTSNTEAFF	TGTGCCAGCAGTTTTCCAAAGGGACAGTTACGAACATCTAACACTGAAGCTTTCTTT
TRBV10-1	few	TRBJ2-3	TRBD2	CASRLRGVSTDTQYF	TGCGCCAGCCGGCTGCGGGGGGTGAGCACAGATACGCAGTATTTT
TRBV2	few	TRBJ2-4	TRBD2	CASSASTSGTIQYF	TGTGCCAGCAGTGCGTCGACTAGCGGTACCATTCAGTACTTC
TRBV7-2	.	TRBJ2-1	TRBD2	CASSLVPGGPYNEQFF	TGTGCCAGCAGCTTAGTCCCGGGAGGACCTTACAATGAGCAGTTCTTC
TRBV6-4	many	TRBJ1-1	TRBD1	CASRASGGTEAFF	TGTGCCAGCAGAGCTTCAGGGGGCACTGAAGCTTTCTTT
TRBV2	many	TRBJ1-1	.	CASTDGNTEAFF	TGTGCCAGTACGGACGGGAACACTGAAGCTTTCTTT
TRBV7-9	many	TRBJ2-7	.	CASSLEYEQYF	TGTGCCAGCAGCTTAGAGTACGAGCAGTACTTC
TRBV20-1	many	TRBJ1-1	.	CSAQLGRGTEAFF	TGCAGTGCTCAATTAGGGCGAGGGACTGAAGCTTTCTTT
TRBV6-1	few	TRBJ1-6	.	CASSETRPGSPLHF	TGTGCCAGCAGTGAGACAAGACCAGGATCACCCCTCCACTTT
TRBV30	many	TRBJ1-5	TRBD1	CAWSVDRGRQPQHF	TGTGCCTGGAGTGTAGACAGGGGCCGGCAGCCCCAGCATTTT
TRBV12-3/TRBV12-4	many	TRBJ2-1	.	CASSSRREITNEQFF	TGTGCCAGCAGTTCCCGCAGGGAGATTACCAATGAGCAGTTCTTC
TRBV29-1	.	TRBJ1-1	TRBD1	CSSTGGGTEAFF	TGCAGCTCTACAGGGGGAGGGACTGAAGCTTTCTTT